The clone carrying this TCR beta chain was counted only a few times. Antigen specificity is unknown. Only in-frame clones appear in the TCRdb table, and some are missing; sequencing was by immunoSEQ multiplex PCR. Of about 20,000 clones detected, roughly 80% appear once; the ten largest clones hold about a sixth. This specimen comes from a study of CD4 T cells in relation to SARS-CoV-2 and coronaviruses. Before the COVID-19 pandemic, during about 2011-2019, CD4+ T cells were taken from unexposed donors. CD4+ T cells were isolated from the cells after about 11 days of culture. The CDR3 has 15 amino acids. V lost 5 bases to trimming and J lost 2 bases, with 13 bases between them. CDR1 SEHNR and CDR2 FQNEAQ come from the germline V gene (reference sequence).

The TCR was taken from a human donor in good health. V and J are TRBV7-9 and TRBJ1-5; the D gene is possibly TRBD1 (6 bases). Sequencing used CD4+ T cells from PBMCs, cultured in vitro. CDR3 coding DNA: TGTGCCAGCAGCCCCGGGACAAGGGGCAATCAGCCCCAGCATTTT. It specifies CASSPGTRGNQPQHF.